These T cell receptor beta chains were read from a single sample in a study of cytomegalovirus exposure and HLA in healthy donors. Sequencing was performed with immunoSEQ multiplex PCR; in TCRdb, only in-frame clones are kept and a portion is missing. The repertoire holds 100,000 to 150,000 clones, with around 78% as singletons. The specimen sequenced was PBMCs. The receptors stem from a woman aged 40 to 55 in good health and CMV-seronegative. The CDR3 runs from the conserved cysteine through the conserved F or W. The order of the fields is clone size, D gene, V gene, CDR3 protein. D genes are given only for firm matches. Clone size is stated in some rows and not others, as once, few, many or a class when expanded.

. TRBD2 TRBV7-9 CSSSSLAGGTNEQFF
once . TRBV9 CASSPPRGDHTEAFF
. . TRBV28 CASSSTGTSYNEQFF
. . TRBV6-6 CASSFREGDTEAFF
. . TRBV6-1 CASIPGGMSDTQYF
. . TRBV2 CASNLLPGYTF
few TRBD1 TRBV28 CASSLTGPYNEQFF
. TRBD1 TRBV7-9 CASSYSGQGTYGYTF
. . TRBV28 CASSLSPDFGSPLHF
. . TRBV18 CASSPAGMDSPLHF
few . TRBV21-1 CASSKEGGNYEQYF
. . TRBV19 CASSKMAGGGGGHDEQFF
. TRBD2 TRBV11-1 CASSLDGTSGRGYQQYF
once TRBD2 TRBV9 CASSVSGAQETQYF
. TRBD2 TRBV10-2 CASSTNSGTSERKTQYF
once . TRBV5-1 CASSLVEEANYGYTF
few TRBD2 TRBV11-2 CASKVGGEETQYF
. TRBD1 TRBV7-6 CASSDRGGYNEQFF
few . TRBV27 CASSSTAGNTIYF
once . TRBV13 CASSLVTGLRETQYF
few TRBD1 TRBV5-1 CASSPLPGGPAGANVLTF
. TRBD1 TRBV5-6 CASSLGQGSGAQHF
once TRBD1 TRBV5-1 CASSSSGTGAYEQYF
. . TRBV7-9 CASSPQANTEAFF
. . TRBV6-6 CASSYSNNPSGGYTF
. . TRBV30 CAWARGQDYEQYF
. TRBD1 TRBV28 CASRWGQGVGYTF
once . TRBV5-1 CASSSVPRETQYF
few . TRBV5-1 CASSLVAEGQPQHF
. . TRBV6-5 CASSYSGGSDTEAFF
. TRBD2 TRBV2 CASRGSSGGYRETQYF
. . TRBV6-5 CASSYSQGRGYEQYF
once . TRBV15 CATSRGEGSGNTIYF
. TRBD2 TRBV7-2 CASSSHGGASGGTGTQYF
. . TRBV6-5 CASSSHGGVQETQYF
. . TRBV14 CASSLIPVMESENEQFF
medium-sized . TRBV2 CASREQQGAEAFF
. . TRBV7-6 CASSPGENYGYTF
. . TRBV5-1 CASSLEAPTGELFF
. . TRBV6-5 CASRFQGVTNEKLFF
. . TRBV14 CASSQDMAPYEQYF
once . TRBV9 CASSEREAYGYTF
few TRBD2 TRBV27 CASSLRGSGGEETQYF
. TRBD2 TRBV27 CASSRLAGSNEQFF
. . TRBV5-3 CAIGGRFSNQPQHF
. . TRBV28 CATPTVSGYGYTF
. TRBD1 TRBV28 CASSLARGLYEQYF
. . TRBV2 CASSDLRHDEKLFF
. . TRBV7-3 CASSLSREETQYF
. . TRBV4-2 CASSQDRAQGYQETQYF
few . TRBV19 CASSILGQGIQPQHF
. . TRBV18 CASSPQALGNIQYF
. . TRBV5-1 CASSLAGGDGYTF
. . TRBV7-8 CASSLTGRYTGELFF
few TRBD1 TRBV30 CAWSQDRGNSPLHF